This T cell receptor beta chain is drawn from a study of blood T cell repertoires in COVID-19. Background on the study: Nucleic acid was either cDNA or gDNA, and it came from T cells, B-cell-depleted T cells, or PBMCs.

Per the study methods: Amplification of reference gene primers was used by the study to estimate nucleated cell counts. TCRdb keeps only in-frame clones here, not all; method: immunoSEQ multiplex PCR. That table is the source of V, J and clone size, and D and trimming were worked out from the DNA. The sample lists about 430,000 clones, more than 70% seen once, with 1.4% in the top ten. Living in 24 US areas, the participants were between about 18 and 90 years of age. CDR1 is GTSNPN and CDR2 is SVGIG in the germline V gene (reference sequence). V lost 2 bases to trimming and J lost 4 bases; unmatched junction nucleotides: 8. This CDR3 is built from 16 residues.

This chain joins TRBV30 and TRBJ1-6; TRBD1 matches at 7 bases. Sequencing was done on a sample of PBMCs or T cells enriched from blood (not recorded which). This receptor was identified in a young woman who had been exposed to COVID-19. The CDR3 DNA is TGTGCCTGGAGTAACAGCCCGACAGGGTATAATTCACCCCTCCACTTT. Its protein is CAWSNSPTGYNSPLHF.